Below, 20 T cell receptor beta chains from the same sample are listed, as sequenced in a study of T cells in Graves' hyperthyroidism and ophthalmopathy (dated by TCRdb to between 2019 and 2020). The method was multiplex PCR. The sequencer listed for this sample is Illumina HiSeq 2000. The TCR beta CDR3 regions were amplified from RNA transcripts. The first round of RT-PCR for the TCR CDR3 was performed with the HTBI primer set and the Qiagen OneStep RT-PCR kit. TCRdb's own reprocessing of the public reads used fastp at Q25 and MiXCR and kept productive beta chains. Rows matching on CDR3 protein sequence are summarized as one entry with the most common DNA and genes. This sample has approximately 250,000 distinct CDR3 sequences in its table, and approximately 25% of those were observed once. The ten top clones hold approximately 32% of the sample. The source material was blood. These receptors were obtained from a woman aged 40 to 50 with Graves' ophthalmopathy.

This clonotype was seen a few times. This chain joins TRBV12-3 or TRBV12-4 and TRBJ1-1; D not certain. Trimming stripped 0 bases from V and 4 bases from J, with 6 bases between. The CDR3 totals 13 residues. The CDR3 sequence: CASSLATVTEAFF. CDR3 nucleotides: TGTGCCAGCAGTTTAGCAACAGTCACTGAAGCTTTCTTT.

This clonotype was picked up many times. J is TRBJ2-7 and V is TRBV28; D is possibly TRBD1 (5 bases). Germline V lookup: CDR1 MDHEN, CDR2 SYDVKM. This CDR3 comprises 15 residues. The ends were cut back, 5 bases at V and 2 bases at J, with 16 bases in the middle. The CDR3 DNA is TGTGCCAGCAGTCTACCCGCTGTACAGGCCTACGAGCAGTACTTC. Amino acids: CASSLPAVQAYEQYF.

This clonotype was seen at least ten times. The chain employs TRBV28 and TRBJ1-2; D is unclear. This CDR3 comprises 15 residues. V gave up 0 bases and J gave up 0 bases, with 8 bases separating them. Germline assignment: CDR1 MDHEN and CDR2 SYDVKM. The CDR3 region is CASSLWSTPNYGYTF. The CDR3 DNA follows: TGTGCCAGCAGTTTATGGTCGACCCCTAACTATGGCTACACCTTC.

This clonotype was observed many times. CDR3 sequence reads: CASSPGPGTFYEQYF. For the CDR3, the DNA is TGTGCCAGCAGCCCCGGCCCCGGGACCTTCTACGAGCAGTACTTC. The rearrangement uses TRBV7-9 and TRBJ2-7, with D possibly being TRBD1 or TRBD2 (5 bases each). This CDR3 has 15 residues. From germline, CDR1 is SEHNR and CDR2 FQNEAQ (reference sequence). V lost 5 bases, J lost 3 bases, and 17 bases lay in between.

Points on this clonotype: The CDR3 carries no conserved terminal phenylalanine or tryptophan, so it likely arises from a read error. The chain carries TRBV6-1 and TRBJ1-2; D might be TRBD1 (5 bases). This CDR3 region has 13 residues. Germline lookup yields CDR1 MNHNS and CDR2 SASEGT. Trimming shortened V by 6 bases and J by 8 bases, and 16 bases separated the two germline ends. CDR3 nucleotides: TGTGCCAGCAGGAAACAGGTCAGGGAAGGCTACACCTCC. Its protein is CASRKQVREGYTS.

This clonotype was counted at least ten times. The chain recombines TRBV6-1 with TRBJ2-6; 7 bases match TRBD1. The CDR3 has 18 amino acids. V gave up 2 bases and J gave up 0 bases; unmatched junction bases: 7. Germline V gene lookup returns CDR1 MNHNS and CDR2 SASEGT. The CDR3 sequence is CASSELGTDYSGANVLTF. CDR3 bases: TGTGCCAGCAGTGAACTAGGGACAGATTACTCTGGGGCCAACGTCCTGACTTTC.

In its sample, this clonotype was seen many times. The chain couples TRBV6-5 to TRBJ2-5; D could derive from TRBD1 or TRBD2 (5 bases each). The CDR3 covers 14 residues. Germline V lookup: CDR1 MNHEY, CDR2 SVGAGI. V was shortened by 7 bases and J by 4 bases, with 16 bases between the two germline ends. The CDR3 region has the DNA TGTGCCAGCAAACTAGGGGCAGGGTCAGAGACCCAGTACTTC. Translated: CASKLGAGSETQYF.

This clonotype was seen repeatedly, ten times or more. The chain links TRBV4-1 to TRBJ2-7, with D unresolved. This CDR3 is built from 14 residues. V lost 0 bases and J 2 bases, leaving 8 bases between the germline ends. Germline lookup yields CDR1 MGHRA and CDR2 YSYEKL. The CDR3: CASSQETVTYEQYF. The CDR3, as DNA: TGCGCCAGCAGCCAAGAGACGGTAACCTACGAGCAGTACTTC.

CDR3 sequence reads: CASSAQGAMETQYF. The CDR3 coding sequence is TGTGCCAGCAGTGCACAGGGGGCTATGGAGACCCAGTACTTC. The chain links TRBV28 to TRBJ2-5; 9 bases are shared with TRBD1. From germline, CDR1 is MDHEN and CDR2 SYDVKM. V gave up 5 bases and J gave up 5 bases; unmatched junction bases: 6. The CDR3 covers 14 residues.

This clonotype showed up many times. This rearrangement joins TRBV6-2 or TRBV6-3 to TRBJ2-7, with a possible D match to TRBD2 (6 bases). V was clipped by 8 bases and J by 3 bases, with 14 bases between them. The CDR3 is 13 amino acids. Germline V gene sequence: CDR1 MNHEY, CDR2 SVGEGT. The CDR3 region has the DNA TGTGCCAGCGCTCGGGAGTACGACTACGAGCAGTACTTC. It is translated as CASAREYDYEQYF.

This clonotype was detected many times. CDR3 residues: CASLHRGTYEQYF. Written as DNA, the CDR3 is TGTGCCAGCCTCCACAGGGGAACCTACGAGCAGTACTTC. This sequence joins TRBV2 and TRBJ2-7, with 7 bases aligning to TRBD1. Trimming took 8 bases from V and 2 from J; bases not matched to a gene: 6. Germline loops: CDR1 SNHLY, CDR2 FYNNEI. This CDR3 contains 13 residues.

This clonotype was seen ten or more times. The chain links TRBV6-1 to TRBJ2-5, with 7 bases matching TRBD2. CDR3 length: 16 residues. After removal of 4 bases from V and 5 bases from J, the junction contained 13 bases not matched to a gene. Germline assignment: CDR1 MNHNS and CDR2 SASEGT. The DNA for the CDR3 is TGTGCCAGCAGTGTTGGAACTAGCGCGATGTTTGAGACCCAGTACTTC. This gives the protein CASSVGTSAMFETQYF.

The chain combines TRBV6-1 with TRBJ1-2, with 10 bases identical to TRBD1. Germline V gene sequence: CDR1 MNHNS, CDR2 SASEGT. V trimming: 6 bases; J trimming: 6 bases; junction bases outside the gene matches: 4. This CDR3 comprises 13 residues. CDR3 sequence: CASRRDRGHGYTF. The CDR3 DNA sequence: TGTGCCAGCAGACGGGACAGGGGTCATGGCTACACCTTC.

The chain couples TRBV13 to TRBJ1-2; 8 bases align to TRBD1. V lost 2 bases, J lost 8 bases, and 7 bases stayed unmatched. The CDR3 runs 14 residues. Germline V gene lookup returns CDR1 PRHDT and CDR2 FYEKMQ (reference sequence). The CDR3 DNA follows: TGTGCCAGCAGCTTATCGGACAGGGAGAAGGGCTACACCTTC. Translated, it gives CASSLSDREKGYTF.

This clonotype came up many times. J is TRBJ2-2 and V is TRBV20-1; D may be TRBD2 (6 bases). The CDR3 covers 13 residues. Per the germline V gene, CDR1 is DFQATT and CDR2 is SNEGSKA (reference sequence). V lost 6 bases, J lost 7 bases, and 15 bases lay in between. The CDR3, as DNA: TGCAGTGCCACGACTAGGGTTCTCGGGGAGCTGTTTTTT. This sequence encodes CSATTRVLGELFF.

This clonotype occurred many times. In nucleotides, the CDR3 is TGTGCCTGGAGAGGACAGGGGAACACTGAAGCTTTCTTT. Translating it yields CAWRGQGNTEAFF. V is TRBV30 and J is TRBJ1-1; 8 bases map to TRBD1. The CDR3 runs to 13 residues. CDR1 is GTSNPN and CDR2 is SVGIG in the germline V gene (reference sequence). Unmatched junction bases numbered 1, after V lost 3 bases and J lost 1 base.

The table lists this clonotype with many counts. This chain joins TRBV5-6 and TRBJ2-2; TRBD2 aligns across 10 bases. V was pared by 0 bases and J by 4 bases, with 6 bases of the junction left unmatched. This CDR3 contains 17 residues. From germline, CDR1 is SGHDT and CDR2 YYEEEE. CDR3 in DNA: TGTGCCAGCAGCTTGGCCGCTAGCGGGAGAGCCACCGGGGAGCTGTTTTTT. It codes for CASSLAASGRATGELFF.

A few counts support this clonotype. The chain uses TRBV27 and TRBJ2-2, with 13 bases that match TRBD2. V shed 5 bases and J 6 bases; nucleotides not matched to a gene: 15. CDR3 size: 19 residues. In germline, CDR1 is MNHEY, CDR2 SMNVEV (reference sequence). CDR3 sequence reads: CASSRQLTSGRPGPGELFF. The CDR3 bases are TGTGCCAGCAGTCGCCAATTGACTAGCGGGAGGCCGGGTCCCGGGGAGCTGTTTTTT.

In DNA, the CDR3 is TGTGCCAGTAGTAACGGACAGGGGGTCCGAGAGACCCAGTACTTC. Protein product: CASSNGQGVRETQYF. The rearrangement links TRBV19 to TRBJ2-5, with TRBD1 identical over 10 bases. The length of the CDR3 is 15 residues. From germline, CDR1 is LNHDA and CDR2 SQIVND (reference sequence). V was pared by 4 bases and J by 4 bases, with 6 bases of the junction left unmatched.

This clonotype was found many times. This chain uses TRBV6-1 with TRBJ2-4, with D possibly TRBD1 on 6 matching bases. V lost 1 base and J lost 7, with 17 bases in between. Germline assignment: CDR1 MNHNS and CDR2 SASEGT. This CDR3 is built from 16 residues. The CDR3 protein is CASSEEGHRDLNIQYF. The DNA for the CDR3 is TGTGCCAGCAGTGAAGAAGGGCACAGGGATCTGAACATTCAGTACTTC.